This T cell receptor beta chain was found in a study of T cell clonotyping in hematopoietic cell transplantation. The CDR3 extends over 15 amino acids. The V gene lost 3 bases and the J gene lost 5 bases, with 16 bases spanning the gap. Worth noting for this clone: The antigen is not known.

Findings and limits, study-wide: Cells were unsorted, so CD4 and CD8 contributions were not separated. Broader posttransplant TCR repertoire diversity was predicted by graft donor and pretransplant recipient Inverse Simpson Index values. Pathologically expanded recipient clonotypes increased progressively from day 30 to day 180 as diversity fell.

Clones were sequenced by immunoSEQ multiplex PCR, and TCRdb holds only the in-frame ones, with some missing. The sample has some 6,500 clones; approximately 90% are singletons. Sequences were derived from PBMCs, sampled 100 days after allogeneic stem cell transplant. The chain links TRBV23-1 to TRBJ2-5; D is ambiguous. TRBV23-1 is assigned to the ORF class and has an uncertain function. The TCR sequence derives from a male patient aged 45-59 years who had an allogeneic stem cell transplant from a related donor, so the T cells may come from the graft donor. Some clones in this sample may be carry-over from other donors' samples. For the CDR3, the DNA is TGCGCCAGCAGTCACGTCGGCACTATTGAGGAGACCCAGTACTTC. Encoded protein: CASSHVGTIEETQYF.